The 19 T cell receptor beta chains below were found in one sample sequenced in a study of blood T cells in healthy people across ages (dated by TCRdb to 2013 to 2016). Library construction relied on 5' RACE. The sequencer was an Illumina HiSeq 2500. A second about 7 to 12 cycle PCR used a sample-barcoded 5' primer and a J-beta primer mix. TCRdb passed the public sequencing reads through fastp at Q25 and MiXCR, retaining productive beta sequences. Every entry covers one CDR3 protein and lists the most common genes and DNA from its rows. Counted in this sample were over 1.5 million distinct CDR3 sequences; just under 50% of them appeared once. The ten largest clones take up around 2.1% of the sample. The source material was blood. Receptor source: a woman between 35 and 50 years old in good health.

This clonotype appeared a few times. The gene calls are TRBV10-3 and TRBJ1-1; maybe TRBD1 (6 bases). CDR1 and CDR2 (germline): ENHRY, SYGVKD. The V end was cut by 6 bases, the J end by 5 bases, with 7 bases between. The CDR3 sequence is 11 residues long. CDR3 coding DNA: TGTGCCATCAGAGGGGGGACTGAAGCTTTCTTT. Amino acids: CAIRGGTEAFF.

This clonotype was detected only a few times. The chain is built from TRBV20-1 and TRBJ2-4, with D tentatively TRBD2 (6 bases). Trimming removed 1 base from V and 5 bases from J, with 12 bases in between. The length of the CDR3 is 14 residues. Per the germline V gene, CDR1 is DFQATT and CDR2 is SNEGSKA (reference sequence). CDR3 amino acids: CSARVGGAQNIQYF. The CDR3 nucleotides read TGCAGTGCTAGAGTTGGAGGGGCCCAAAACATTCAGTACTTC.

In this sample, this clonotype turned up a few times. The V gene is TRBV4-1, the J gene TRBJ2-3; 7 positions agree with TRBD1. The CDR3 consists of 16 residues. Per the germline V gene, CDR1 is MGHRA and CDR2 is YSYEKL. Germline trimming cut 3 bases from V and 2 bases from J; bases unmatched to any gene: 8. CDR3 in amino acids: CASSHPGQKNTDTQYF. Here the CDR3 DNA reads TGCGCCAGCAGCCATCCGGGACAGAAGAACACAGATACGCAGTATTTT.

Only one count was recorded for this clonotype. This may come from a read error, since a much larger clone is one base off. Here the CDR3 DNA reads TGTACCAGCAGGCTAATTGAAAAACTGTTTTTT. It translates to CTSRLIEKLFF. The V gene is TRBV12-3 or TRBV12-4, the J gene TRBJ1-4; no clear D. CDR3 length equals 11 residues.

V and J are TRBV5-6 and TRBJ1-2; D is undetermined. Trimming stripped 0 bases from V and 8 bases from J, with 11 bases between. The CDR3 sequence is 13 residues long. Germline V CDR1 and CDR2: SGHDT, YYEEEE. The CDR3 protein is CASSLVSGGGYTF. For the CDR3, the DNA is TGTGCCAGCAGCTTGGTTTCAGGAGGCGGCTACACCTTC.

This chain links TRBV7-2 with TRBJ2-3; 10 bases match TRBD2. After removal of 6 bases from V and 4 bases from J, the junction contained 10 bases not matched to a gene. This CDR3 is 16 amino acids long. Germline-derived CDR1 and CDR2 are SGHTA and FQGNSA. This chain's CDR3 is CASRKKAGGPSDTQYF. The CDR3 DNA follows: TGTGCCAGCAGGAAAAAAGCGGGGGGGCCCTCAGATACGCAGTATTTT.

The DNA of the CDR3 is TGTGCCAGCAGCGCCGAGACAGGGGCTGAGCAGTTCTTC. It codes for CASSAETGAEQFF. V is TRBV9 and J is TRBJ2-1, with TRBD1 matching over 8 bases. CDR1 SGDLS and CDR2 YYNGEE come from the germline V gene. V shed 3 bases, J shed 9 bases, and the junction held 5 bases outside the gene matches. The CDR3 sequence is 13 residues long.

Concerning this clonotype: A much more abundant neighbour one base away suggests this may be a read error. The chain is built from TRBV4-1 and TRBJ2-5; 9 bases agree with TRBD1. Germline CDR1 MGHRA, CDR2 YSYEKL. There are 15 residues in the CDR3. This CDR3 is CAGSQGQGSSETQYF. CDR3 DNA sequence: TGCGCCGGCAGCCAAGGACAGGGGTCGTCCGAGACCCAGTACTTC.

This clonotype was picked up one time. The chain's CDR3 is CSASHFLKDSGQLTQYF. The DNA of the CDR3 is TGCAGTGCTAGCCACTTCTTAAAGGATAGCGGGCAACTTACGCAGTATTTT. The rearrangement joins TRBV20-1 to TRBJ2-3; 7 bases agree with TRBD2. The CDR3 length is 17 residues. With V trimmed by 3 bases and J by 8 bases, 20 bases remained unmatched. Germline V gene sequence: CDR1 DFQATT, CDR2 SNEGSKA (reference sequence).

This clonotype showed up just a few times. The CDR3 DNA reads as TGTGCCAGCAGCTTAAACAGGGGGGGGATGTCTGGGGCCAACGTCCTGACTTTC. Encoded protein: CASSLNRGGMSGANVLTF. This chain links TRBV7-2 with TRBJ2-6, with D perhaps matching TRBD1 (8 bases). V shed 2 bases and J shed 1 base, with 15 bases lying between them. The CDR3 consists of 18 residues. Germline-derived CDR1 and CDR2 are SGHTA and FQGNSA.

J is TRBJ2-4 and V is TRBV9; D is possibly TRBD1 or TRBD2 (7 bases each). With 0 bases removed from V and 7 bases from J, the gap between germline ends came to 11 bases. This CDR3 region has 14 residues. In germline, CDR1 is SGDLS, CDR2 YYNGEE. CDR3 nucleotide sequence: TGTGCCAGCAGCGTAGCCAGGGGGGGCAACATTCAGTACTTC. Translating it yields CASSVARGGNIQYF.

This chain joins TRBV7-9 and TRBJ1-2; D perhaps matches TRBD1 (5 bases). V lost 7 bases and J 2 bases, leaving 26 bases between the germline ends. CDR3 length equals 18 residues. Germline V gene lookup returns CDR1 SEHNR and CDR2 FQNEAQ (reference sequence). CDR3 nucleotide sequence: TGTGCCAGCACCCTAGGGTCGGTTGCGGGGCCGACAAACTATGGCTACACCTTC. It specifies CASTLGSVAGPTNYGYTF.

The gene calls are TRBV6-2 or TRBV6-3 and TRBJ1-1; a possible D gene is TRBD1 (5 bases). CDR3 length equals 17 residues. From germline, CDR1 is MNHEY and CDR2 SVGEGT. V lost 2 bases and J 3 bases, leaving 19 bases between the germline ends. The DNA of the CDR3 is TGTGCCAGCAGTTACAGGGGCAGAAAGAGCTGGGACACTGAAGCTTTCTTT. The encoded protein is CASSYRGRKSWDTEAFF.

V usage is TRBV29-1 and J usage is TRBJ2-3; 7 nucleotides match TRBD1. The length of the CDR3 is 14 residues. The germline gives CDR1 SQVTM, CDR2 ANQGSEA. V shed 4 bases, J shed 2 bases, and the junction held 6 bases outside the gene matches. The CDR3 coding sequence is TGCAGCGTTGGAGGGGGCATTTTCACAGATACGCAGTATTTT. Residues: CSVGGGIFTDTQYF.

The chain carries TRBV7-2 and TRBJ1-1; D is perhaps TRBD1 (5 bases). CDR1 is SGHTA and CDR2 is FQGNSA in the germline V gene. The CDR3 has 13 amino acids. V shed 3 bases and J shed 7 bases, with 12 bases lying between them. CDR3 nucleotide sequence: TGTGCCAGCAGCTTTCCGGGGACGTTTGAAGCTTTCTTT. This translates into CASSFPGTFEAFF.

Only one count was recorded for this clonotype. The J gene is TRBJ2-7, the V gene TRBV28, with unresolved D. CDR3 length equals 14 residues. The V gene lost 8 bases and the J gene lost 2 bases, with 16 bases spanning the gap. Germline V gene sequence: CDR1 MDHEN, CDR2 SYDVKM. In DNA, the CDR3 is TGTGCCAGCTTCGGCAGCCCGATAACCTACGAGCAGTACTTC. It is translated as CASFGSPITYEQYF.

V and J are TRBV4-2 and TRBJ1-1; TRBD1 might be the D (6 bases). CDR1 is LGHNA, CDR2 YNFKEQ, per germline. The CDR3 length is 18 residues. The V and J ends lost 4 bases and 2 bases respectively, with 23 bases between them. The CDR3 DNA reads TGTGCCAGCAGCCCGCCCTCCGACGGAGGGGGAATTAACACTGAAGCTTTCTTT. It encodes CASSPPSDGGGINTEAFF.

The J gene is TRBJ2-1, the V gene TRBV11-2; the match to TRBD2 covers 9 bases. This CDR3 contains 16 residues. The ends lost 5 bases at V and 8 bases at J; junction bases unmatched: 13. CDR1 and CDR2 (germline): SGHAT, FQNNGV. The CDR3 here is CASSPGLASGVDEQFF. The CDR3 coding sequence is TGTGCCAGCAGCCCGGGGTTAGCTAGCGGGGTGGATGAGCAGTTCTTC.

This chain joins TRBV13 and TRBJ2-1; D possibly corresponds to TRBD2 (5 bases). This CDR3 comprises 14 residues. V gave up 4 bases and J gave up 5 bases, with 12 bases separating them. CDR1 and CDR2 (germline): PRHDT, FYEKMQ (reference sequence). CDR3 sequence (DNA): TGTGCCAGCAGCTCCTGGACGGGAAACAATGAGCAGTTCTTC. Translation: CASSSWTGNNEQFF.